Listed here are 25 T cell receptor beta chains from one sample, sequenced in a study of blood T cells in healthy people across ages. Alongside a J-beta primer mix, a sample-barcoded 5' primer served in a second PCR lasting roughly 6 to 11 cycles. In TCRdb, the 5' RACE reads were re-called with MiXCR into one record per CDR3 protein. There are 700,000 to 850,000 distinct CDR3 sequences in the sample; about 53% occur only once, and 40% to 50% lies in the top ten. Specimen: blood. The source is a man older than 75 in good health.

The J gene is TRBJ1-6, the V gene TRBV6-5; perhaps TRBD1 as D (5 bases). V gave up 5 bases and J gave up 8 bases, with 13 bases separating them. The CDR3 is made up of 14 amino acids. Germline V gene lookup returns CDR1 MNHEY and CDR2 SVGAGI. The CDR3 DNA sequence: TGTGCCAGCAGTCGGGACTTCAACTATTCACCCCTCCACTTT. Translated: CASSRDFNYSPLHF.

CDR3 sequence: CASAPGGLQETQYF. The CDR3 DNA reads TGTGCCAGCGCACCGGGCGGGCTCCAAGAGACCCAGTACTTC. The chain couples TRBV7-2 to TRBJ2-5; D might be TRBD2 (5 bases). Germline CDR1 and CDR2: SGHTA and FQGNSA. Trimming stripped 8 bases from V and 1 base from J, with 14 bases between. The CDR3 sequence is 14 residues long.

This clonotype was observed many times. The chain carries TRBV12-3 or TRBV12-4 and TRBJ2-1, with 7 bases identical to TRBD2. The CDR3 runs 14 residues. J lost 0 bases, V lost 6 bases, and 2 bases had no gene match. Here the CDR3 DNA reads TGTGCCAGCAGAGCGGGATTCTCCTACAATGAGCAGTTCTTC. Translated, it gives CASRAGFSYNEQFF.

This clonotype was found a few times. The chain uses TRBV7-2 and TRBJ2-7; TRBD2 matches at 10 bases. CDR1 and CDR2 (germline): SGHTA, FQGNSA. The CDR3 is made up of 15 amino acids. The V gene end was trimmed by 1 base and the J gene end by 6 bases; junction bases not matched to a gene: 6. CDR3 loop: CASSLGPSGSLEQYF. The CDR3 DNA is TGTGCCAGCAGCTTAGGCCCTAGCGGGAGTCTCGAGCAGTACTTC.

The rearrangement uses TRBV14 and TRBJ2-7, with a weak D call TRBD1 (6 bases). The CDR3 is 13 residues long. Trimming stripped 6 bases from V and 5 bases from J, with 14 bases between. Germline CDR1 SGHDN, CDR2 FVKESK. CDR3 in amino acids: CASRRTSGDEQYF. In nucleotides, the CDR3 is TGTGCCAGCAGACGAACTTCAGGGGACGAGCAGTACTTC.

In this sample, this clonotype turned up a few times. This chain uses TRBV20-1 with TRBJ2-7; D remains ambiguous. The CDR3 has 12 residues. Between the trimmed V and J ends, which lost 3 bases and 4 bases, there was a span of 10 bases. Germline V gene lookup returns CDR1 DFQATT and CDR2 SNEGSKA (reference sequence). DNA of the CDR3: TGCAGTGCTAGTGGGGTTTCGTACGAGCAGTACTTC. It encodes CSASGVSYEQYF.

Only a few counts were recorded for this clonotype. The gene calls are TRBV7-8 and TRBJ2-7, with D perhaps matching TRBD2 (6 bases). V was pared by 8 bases and J by 3 bases, with 14 bases between. The CDR3 runs to 13 residues. Germline values: CDR1 SGHVS, CDR2 FQNEAQ. The CDR3 loop reads CASGGAKSYEQYF. For the CDR3, the DNA is TGTGCCAGCGGCGGGGCTAAGAGCTACGAGCAGTACTTC.

CDR3 in amino acids: CASSLSGTANEKLFF. CDR3 coding DNA: TGCGCCAGCAGCTTGTCCGGGACAGCGAATGAAAAACTGTTTTTT. This chain uses TRBV5-1 with TRBJ1-4, with 7 bases lining up with TRBD1. Trimming took 1 base from V and 5 from J; bases not matched to a gene: 5. Germline CDR1 SGHRS, CDR2 YFSETQ. The CDR3 has 15 amino acids. Supplemented by reference TRBV5-1 and TRBJ1-4, the full variable domain reads KAGVTQTPRYLIKTRGQQVTLSCSPISGHRSVSWYQQTPGQGLQFLFEYFSETQRNKGNFPGRFSGRQFSNSRSEMNVSTLELGDSALYLCASSLSGTANEKLFFGSGTQLSVL.

This clonotype was observed a few times. This rearrangement joins TRBV3-1 to TRBJ1-6; D not certain. CDR3 length equals 15 residues. Germline values: CDR1 LGHDT, CDR2 YNNKEL (reference sequence). Trimming took 3 bases from V and 7 from J, leaving 13 bases between them. DNA of the CDR3: TGTGCCAGCAGCCAGCCTGATAATTTCAATTCACCCCTCCACTTT. Protein: CASSQPDNFNSPLHF.

This clonotype was seen at least ten times. The chain has TRBV12-3 or TRBV12-4 and TRBJ2-5; D gene unclear. The CDR3 loop spans 11 amino acids. V was trimmed by 8 bases and J by 5 bases, leaving 9 bases between them. The CDR3 protein is CASSYIETQYF. The DNA for the CDR3 is TGTGCCAGCTCCTATATTGAGACCCAGTACTTC.

This chain links TRBV7-2 with TRBJ2-1; TRBD2 matches 7 bases. This CDR3 comprises 16 residues. V lost 5 bases to trimming and J lost 1 base; unmatched junction nucleotides: 8. CDR1 and CDR2 from the germline V gene are SGHTA and FQGNSA. In DNA form, the CDR3 reads TGTGCCAGCAGCCTCGGGGGGAAGGGGTCCTACAATGAGCAGTTCTTC. Its translation: CASSLGGKGSYNEQFF.

The chain couples TRBV14 to TRBJ2-4, with D unresolved. The better agreement between TRBJ2-7 and the DNA end casts doubt on the J call. Germline-derived CDR1 and CDR2 are SGHDN and FVKESK. The CDR3 has 12 amino acids. CDR3 bases: TGTGCCAGCAGCCGAATCGGAAGCGAGCAGTACTTC. This codes for CASSRIGSEQYF.

V gene TRBV7-9 combines with J gene TRBJ1-5; D not resolved. The germline gives CDR1 SEHNR, CDR2 FQNEAQ (reference sequence). V shed 4 bases and J shed 2 bases, with 9 bases lying between them. This CDR3 has 14 amino acids. DNA for the CDR3: TGTGCCAGCAGCTCGACCCGAGGCAATCAGCCCCAGCATTTT. It specifies CASSSTRGNQPQHF.

This chain connects TRBV29-1 to TRBJ2-5; TRBD1 matches 7 bases. The length of the CDR3 is 14 residues. Unmatched junction bases numbered 20, after V lost 8 bases and J lost 11 bases. Germline CDR1 SQVTM, CDR2 ANQGSEA. The CDR3 reads CSFQGQPGQSEQYF. CDR3 DNA sequence: TGCAGCTTCCAGGGACAGCCGGGCCAAAGTGAGCAGTACTTC.

This clonotype occurred a few times. This chain uses TRBV5-1 with TRBJ2-2, with 8 bases matching TRBD1. The germline gives CDR1 SGHRS, CDR2 YFSETQ. The CDR3 sequence is 15 residues long. Trimming took 6 bases from V and 1 from J; bases not matched to a gene: 5. The CDR3 bases are TGCGCCAGCAACCCAGGACAGGGGAACACCGGGGAGCTGTTTTTT. Translated: CASNPGQGNTGELFF.

The V gene is TRBV29-1, the J gene TRBJ2-5; either TRBD1 or TRBD2 may supply D (5 bases each). V lost 6 bases and J 4 bases, leaving 15 bases between the germline ends. The CDR3 totals 13 residues. Germline CDR1 SQVTM, CDR2 ANQGSEA. The CDR3 DNA reads as TGCAGCGTGAGTTTGAGGGGCTCAGAGACCCAGTACTTC. It specifies CSVSLRGSETQYF.

The chain recombines TRBV9 with TRBJ2-1; a possible D gene is TRBD1 (6 bases). Germline CDR1 reads SGDLS; CDR2 reads YYNGEE. This CDR3 is 15 amino acids long. The germline V and J ends were trimmed by 0 bases and 1 base, with 8 bases remaining between them. This CDR3 reads CASSVGTDSYNEQFF. The CDR3 region has the DNA TGTGCCAGCAGCGTAGGGACAGATTCCTACAATGAGCAGTTCTTC.

The V and J genes are TRBV28 and TRBJ2-4, with D uncertain. With 8 bases removed from V and 0 bases from J, the gap between germline ends came to 11 bases. Germline V gene lookup returns CDR1 MDHEN and CDR2 SYDVKM. This CDR3 has 14 amino acids. CDR3: CASWTDVAKNIQYF. The CDR3 DNA reads as TGTGCCAGCTGGACGGACGTAGCCAAAAACATTCAGTACTTC.

This chain's CDR3 is CASSRGGRSSYEQYF. CDR3 nucleotide sequence: TGTGCCAGCAGCAGAGGGGGGCGAAGCTCCTACGAGCAGTACTTC. The chain combines TRBV21-1 with TRBJ2-7; the table's D call of TRBD1 was not tested on the DNA. TRBV21-1 is reported as a pseudogene. The CDR3 covers 15 residues.

CDR3 nucleotides: TGTGCCAGCAGTTCCCGGGGGCGGCCAAGCTCCTACGAGCAGTACTTC. Residues: CASSSRGRPSSYEQYF. The chain couples TRBV28 to TRBJ2-7; D tentatively fits TRBD1 or TRBD2 (6 bases each). Germline V lookup: CDR1 MDHEN, CDR2 SYDVKM. V lost 4 bases and J 0 bases, leaving 16 bases between the germline ends. The CDR3 length is 16 residues.

The rearrangement uses TRBV12-3 or TRBV12-4 and TRBJ1-4; the D is unclear. This CDR3 has 11 amino acids. Trimming left V 1 base short and J 11 bases short, with 5 bases between. CDR3 bases: TGTGCCAGCAGTTTAGGACGCAAACTGTTTTTT. It translates to CASSLGRKLFF.

The chain couples TRBV4-1 to TRBJ1-2; D perhaps matches TRBD1 (6 bases). The V gene lost 0 bases and the J gene lost 8 bases, with 19 bases spanning the gap. The length of the CDR3 is 16 residues. CDR1 and CDR2 from the germline V gene are MGHRA and YSYEKL. The CDR3 sequence is CASSQDAAFRGSGYTF. CDR3 sequence (DNA): TGCGCCAGCAGCCAAGATGCGGCCTTTAGGGGGTCAGGCTACACCTTC.

There are a few counts of this clonotype. The gene calls are TRBV24-1 and TRBJ2-1; 11 nucleotides line up with TRBD2. The CDR3 contains 14 residues. The trim removed 9 bases at V and 5 bases at J, leaving 5 bases unmatched. The germline V gene has CDR1 KGHDR and CDR2 SFDVKD. CDR3 nucleotides: TGTGCCACCCGTGGACTAGCGGGCAACAATGAGCAGTTCTTC. This gives the protein CATRGLAGNNEQFF.

The chain is built from TRBV12-5 and TRBJ2-1; D not resolved. This CDR3 comprises 13 residues. The V gene lost 5 bases and the J gene lost 5 bases, with 10 bases spanning the gap. In germline, CDR1 is LGHNT, CDR2 FRNRAP. In DNA, the CDR3 is TGTGCTAGTGGTGCACTATCGGACAATGAGCAGTTCTTC. It is translated as CASGALSDNEQFF.

A single count supports this clonotype. V and J are TRBV7-2 and TRBJ2-5; TRBD2 matches 7 bases. This CDR3 contains 14 residues. Germline V gene data show CDR1 as SGHTA and CDR2 as FQGNSA. V was pared by 6 bases and J by 1 base, with 5 bases of the junction left unmatched. Here the CDR3 reads CASRGGRGQETQYF. Here the CDR3 DNA reads TGTGCCAGCAGGGGGGGGAGGGGCCAAGAGACCCAGTACTTC. Based on the CDR3 plus reference TRBV7-2 and TRBJ2-5, the full variable domain is GAGVSQSPSNKVTEKGKDVELRCDPISGHTALYWYRQSLGQGLEFLIYFQGNSAPDKSGLPSDRFSAERTGGSVSTLTIQRTQQEDSAVYLCASRGGRGQETQYFGPGTRLLVL.